Here is one T cell receptor (beta chain) with its context. The antigen remains undetermined. With a far larger clone one base away, a read error is the likely cause. This record comes from a study of cytomegalovirus exposure and HLA in healthy donors. Study details: The same platform as the approximately 730 first-cohort repertoires was used for the 120 validation repertoires, a later analysis reported.

The protocol was immunoSEQ multiplex PCR, while the TCRdb copy is restricted to in-frame clones and leaves out a portion. The data hold 200,000 to 300,000 clones, with about 90% observed a single time. V lost 4 bases to trimming and J lost 4 bases; unmatched junction nucleotides: 0. CDR1 is MNHNS, CDR2 SASEGT, per germline. CDR3 size: 13 residues. Broader study findings: Cytomegalovirus association was assigned to about 150 TCR beta chains. One later analysis, an examination of the 120 or so validation repertoires, found that first-cohort TCR clusters tended to co-occur in them.

The V and J genes are TRBV6-1 and TRBJ1-2, with 10 bases identical to TRBD1. The sample was PBMCs. This clonotype originated in a man younger than 35 in good health and CMV-seropositive. CDR3 in DNA: TGTGCCAGCAGTGGGGACAGGGGCTATGGCTACACCTTC. It specifies CASSGDRGYGYTF.